A selection of T cell receptor beta chains follows, all from one sample in a study of CD8 T cells in ankylosing spondylitis. TCRdb passed the 5' RACE reads through MiXCR, listing each CDR3 protein once. The repertoire has roughly 150,000 distinct CDR3 sequences, roughly 31% of them found once; the top ten carry 6%. Material for sequencing was synovial fluid, either unsorted or a sorted T cell fraction (not recorded which). The receptors stem from a male donor with ankylosing spondylitis. Each CDR3 is given with its conserved first and last residue. D genes are given only for firm matches. The listing skips clone size in some rows; elsewhere it reads once, few, many or a size class.

>TRBJ2-3|15|TRBD2|once|TRBV29-1
TGCAGCGTTGAAGATCGGAGCGGGGCCACAGATACGCAGTATTTT
CSVEDRSGATDTQYF
>TRBJ2-7|14|NA|few|TRBV2
TGTGCCAGCAAGACCGGGACAAACTCCTACGAGCAGTACTTC
CASKTGTNSYEQYF
>TRBJ1-1|15|NA|NA|TRBV6-1
TGTGCCAGCACGGATACACCATCAGGGAACACTGAAGCTTTCTTT
CASTDTPSGNTEAFF
>TRBJ2-2|14|NA|few|TRBV12-3/TRBV12-4
TGTGCCATCAACTTGGGGCTTCCTACCGGGGAGCTGTTTTTT
CAINLGLPTGELFF
>TRBJ1-1|14|NA|NA|TRBV5-1
TGCGCCAGCAGCTTGGGACTCTTGAACACTGAAGCTTTCTTT
CASSLGLLNTEAFF
>TRBJ2-2|13|NA|few|TRBV29-1
TGCAGCGTACAGTCTGGAGGCACCGGGGAGCTGTTTTTT
CSVQSGGTGELFF
>TRBJ1-3|14|NA|NA|TRBV19
TGTGCCAGTAGTATGGGGACGGTCGGAAACACCATATATTTT
CASSMGTVGNTIYF
>TRBJ2-7|13|TRBD1|NA|TRBV2
TGTGCCAGCTATGGACAGGGGTCCTACGAGCAGTACTTC
CASYGQGSYEQYF
>TRBJ2-1|15|NA|few|TRBV20-1
TGCAGTGCCACCCACCGGGACAAAGGCTACAATGAGCAGTTCTTC
CSATHRDKGYNEQFF
>TRBJ2-3|15|NA|few|TRBV6-5
TGTGCCAGCAGTTACCAGGGGAGGTGGACAGATACGCAGTATTTT
CASSYQGRWTDTQYF
>TRBJ2-7|14|TRBD1|many|TRBV7-9
TGTGCCAGCAGCTTAGGACAGGGGGCCCACGAGCAGTACTTC
CASSLGQGAHEQYF
>TRBJ2-7|19|TRBD1|NA|TRBV20-1
TGCAGTGCTAGAGGTCCCCCGGGACAGGGGCGATCTAGTTCCTACGAGCAGTACTTC
CSARGPPGQGRSSSYEQYF
>TRBJ2-1|13|TRBD1|many|TRBV3-1
TGTGCCAGCAGCCAAACAGGGGTGGGTGAGCAGTTCTTC
CASSQTGVGEQFF
>TRBJ1-1|13|NA|NA|TRBV6-1
TGTGCCAGCAGCCTTACCGCGGGAACTGAAGCTTTCTTT
CASSLTAGTEAFF
>TRBJ2-3|15|TRBD1|NA|TRBV6-5
TGTGCCAGCAGTTACGACGGGACAGGGGTTTATACGCAGTATTTT
CASSYDGTGVYTQYF
>TRBJ1-4|18|NA|NA|TRBV6-1
TGTGCCAGCAGCCTCCGGACCCGGGGAGGTTCAACTAATGAAAAACTGTTTTTT
CASSLRTRGGSTNEKLFF
>TRBJ2-1|15|TRBD1|NA|TRBV10-2
TGCGCCAGCAGAGAAGGACAGGGCGCGTACAATGAGCAGTTCTTC
CASREGQGAYNEQFF
>TRBJ2-3|16|TRBD2|NA|TRBV10-3
TGTGCCATCGGGGCTAGCGGGCCCATTAGCACAGATACGCAGTATTTT
CAIGASGPISTDTQYF
>TRBJ2-3|15|NA|NA|TRBV7-2
TGTGCCAGCAGCTTATCTCGCAGGGAGACAGATACGCAGTATTTT
CASSLSRRETDTQYF
>TRBJ2-5|14|TRBD2|NA|TRBV11-3
TGTGCCAGCAGCTTTAGCGGGGGGCTGGAGACCCAGTACTTC
CASSFSGGLETQYF
>TRBJ1-6|14|TRBD1|few|TRBV12-3/TRBV12-4
TGTGCCAGCAGTTTTGCCTACAGGGGTTCACCCCTCCACTTT
CASSFAYRGSPLHF
>TRBJ2-1|14|NA|NA|TRBV5-1
TGCGCCAGCAGCTTAGCGGCCTCTTACAATGAGCAGTTCTTC
CASSLAASYNEQFF
>TRBJ2-7|15|TRBD2|many|TRBV29-1
TGCAGCGTTGAAGGAACTAGCGGGGGGGCTTACGAGCAGTACTTC
CSVEGTSGGAYEQYF
>TRBJ2-2|15|TRBD2|NA|TRBV3-1
TGTGCCAGCAGCCAATTTAGGACTAGCGCCGGGGAGCTGTTTTTT
CASSQFRTSAGELFF
>TRBJ2-7|17|TRBD2|NA|TRBV7-6
TGTGCCAGCAGCTTAGTACCCACCGGGACTAGCGACTACGAGCAGTACTTC
CASSLVPTGTSDYEQYF
>TRBJ2-2|18|TRBD2|few|TRBV11-2
TGTGCCAGCAGCCCTAGGGGGCTAGCGGGAGATGGCACCGGGGAGCTGTTTTTT
CASSPRGLAGDGTGELFF
>TRBJ1-1|14|NA|NA|TRBV5-1
TGCGCCAGCAGTGACGTGGGTTGGAGCACTGAAGCTTTCTTT
CASSDVGWSTEAFF
>TRBJ2-3|17|NA|NA|TRBV11-2
TGTGCCAGCAGCTTAGATGGCCCAAGGACGGGGTTTAATACGCAGTATTTT
CASSLDGPRTGFNTQYF
>TRBJ2-5|14|TRBD2|NA|TRBV5-6
TGTGCCAGCAGACGGCGGGGGGAACAAGAGACCCAGTACTTC
CASRRRGEQETQYF
>TRBJ2-3|15|NA|NA|TRBV5-1
TGCGCCAGCAGCTCTAGTAGCCTCGGCACAGATACGCAGTATTTT
CASSSSSLGTDTQYF
>TRBJ1-5|15|NA|NA|TRBV4-3
TGCGCCAGCAGCCAAGATTGGAGGCTTAATCAGCCCCAGCATTTT
CASSQDWRLNQPQHF
>TRBJ2-5|12|NA|few|TRBV5-1
TGCGCCAGCAGCGGCACCCAAGAGACCCAGTACTTC
CASSGTQETQYF
>TRBJ2-1|15|NA|few|TRBV12-3/TRBV12-4
TGTGCCAGCAGACGGACCGCAGGCCCCAACAATGAGCAGTTCTTC
CASRRTAGPNNEQFF
>TRBJ1-1|14|NA|many|TRBV7-2
TGTGCCAGCAGCCAAGCCGGGACGGATGTAAAAGCTTTCTTT
CASSQAGTDVKAFF
>TRBJ1-6|18|TRBD1|few|TRBV11-1
TGTGCCAGCAGCTTAGGCCTAGGCAGGGGGCATCGGAATTCACCCCTCCACTTT
CASSLGLGRGHRNSPLHF
>TRBJ2-3|18|TRBD2|NA|TRBV28
TGTGCCAGCAGTTTACTCCGCCCGCTGGCGGGAGCCACAGATACGCAGTATTTT
CASSLLRPLAGATDTQYF
>TRBJ2-7|14|TRBD1|few|TRBV20-1
TGCAGTGCTGGGGGGGGGACAGGGGTTAACGAGCAGTACTTC
CSAGGGTGVNEQYF
>TRBJ1-3|14|NA|NA|TRBV6-2/TRBV6-3
TGTGCCAGCAGTGGCGAATTCTCTGGAAACACCATATATTTT
CASSGEFSGNTIYF
>TRBJ1-2|15|TRBD1|NA|TRBV12-3/TRBV12-4
TGTGCCAGCAGCCCTCAGGGACAGCAAGGCGTGAGCTACACCTTC
CASSPQGQQGVSYTF
>TRBJ2-7|15|TRBD1|NA|TRBV2
TGTGCCAGCAGACCCGGACAGGGGGGGTCCTACGAGCAGTACTTC
CASRPGQGGSYEQYF
>TRBJ1-1|15|NA|NA|TRBV12-3/TRBV12-4
TGTGCCAGCAGTTTGGCAGGGCTTGAACGCACTGAAGCTTTCTTT
CASSLAGLERTEAFF
>TRBJ2-7|18|NA|few|TRBV5-5
TGTGCCAGCAGCTTGGCAAGGAGCCAGAGTGGGAGCTCCTACGAGCAGTACTTC
CASSLARSQSGSSYEQYF
>TRBJ2-6|14|NA|NA|TRBV6-1
TGTGCCAGCAGTGAAGATTCTGGGGCCAACGTCCTGACTTTC
CASSEDSGANVLTF
>TRBJ1-5|14|NA|NA|TRBV6-5
TGTGCCAGCAGTTCCGGGCCATCCAATCAGCCCCAGCATTTT
CASSSGPSNQPQHF
>TRBJ1-1|13|NA|few|TRBV2
TGTGCCAGCAGCACACGGATGGACACTGAAGCTTTCTTT
CASSTRMDTEAFF
>TRBJ1-4|12|NA|NA|TRBV4-2
TGTGCCAGCAGCCAGCGGCTAGAAAAACTGTTTTTT
CASSQRLEKLFF